One and the same sample provided the 29 T cell receptor beta chains below, sequenced in a study of somatic mutations in cytotoxic T cells in rheumatoid arthritis. Repertoires were generated with immunoSEQ multiplex PCR, while TCRdb's copy carries only in-frame clones and drops some. The sample consists of some 25,000 clones, roughly 70% of them appearing once. Sequenced input: CD8+ T cells sorted from blood. All receptors derive from a woman aged 18-30 years in good health.

The rearrangement joins TRBV7-9 to TRBJ2-3; D might be TRBD1 (7 bases). The CDR3 runs 12 residues. CDR1 is SEHNR and CDR2 is FQNEAQ in the germline V gene (reference sequence). V lost 5 bases and J 12 bases, leaving 15 bases between the germline ends. CDR3 coding DNA: TGTGCCAGCAGCCCACTCAGGGGGACTCAGTATTTT. The encoded protein is CASSPLRGTQYF.

This clone was recorded only once. The chain is built from TRBV19 and TRBJ1-4; TRBD1 matches 8 bases. The junction had 27 bases not matched to a gene; V was cut back by 8 bases and J by 4 bases. The CDR3 loop spans 21 amino acids. The germline V gene has CDR1 LNHDA and CDR2 SQIVND (reference sequence). This chain's CDR3 is CASLGTGLGRDTGQSNEKLFF. The CDR3 DNA is TGTGCCAGTTTAGGGACAGGTCTTGGCAGAGACACCGGCCAGAGTAATGAAAAACTGTTTTTT. Drawing the rest from reference TRBV19 and TRBJ1-4, the complete variable domain is DGGITQSPKYLFRKEGQNVTLSCEQNLNHDAMYWYRQDPGQGLRLIYYSQIVNDFQKGDIAEGYSVSREKKESFPLTVTSAQKNPTAFYLCASLGTGLGRDTGQSNEKLFFGSGTQLSVL.

V usage is TRBV5-1 and J usage is TRBJ1-1, with D unclear. This CDR3 is 12 amino acids long. Germline V gives CDR1 SGHRS, CDR2 YFSETQ. V lost 1 base and J lost 6, with 7 bases in between. In DNA form, the CDR3 reads TGCGCCAGCAGCTTGAGCCAATCTGAAGCTTTCTTT. Amino acids: CASSLSQSEAFF. The whole variable domain, remainder taken from reference TRBV5-1 and TRBJ1-1, is KAGVTQTPRYLIKTRGQQVTLSCSPISGHRSVSWYQQTPGQGLQFLFEYFSETQRNKGNFPGRFSGRQFSNSRSEMNVSTLELGDSALYLCASSLSQSEAFFGQGTRLTVV.

The rearrangement uses TRBV19 and TRBJ1-1, with D uncertain. The V end was cut by 5 bases, the J end by 8 bases, with 18 bases between. Germline V gene sequence: CDR1 LNHDA, CDR2 SQIVND (reference sequence). The CDR3 extends over 14 amino acids. The CDR3 protein is CASSYPGITGEAFF. CDR3 nucleotide sequence: TGTGCCAGTAGTTACCCCGGGATAACTGGAGAAGCTTTCTTT.

This chain links TRBV27 with TRBJ2-1; D may be TRBD2 (5 bases). CDR3 size: 15 residues. Trimming took off 2 bases at V and 8 bases at J, with 16 bases between the two ends. Germline V gene sequence: CDR1 MNHEY, CDR2 SMNVEV (reference sequence). The CDR3 protein is CASSLLAPVVYEQFF. The CDR3 coding sequence is TGTGCCAGCAGTTTACTAGCCCCGGTTGTCTATGAGCAGTTCTTC.

The table lists this clone with a count of one. The rearrangement links TRBV7-6 to TRBJ1-5; a weak D match, TRBD1 (5 bases). The CDR3 consists of 15 residues. Per the germline V gene, CDR1 is SGHVS and CDR2 is FNYEAQ. V lost 1 base to trimming and J lost 3 bases, with 10 bases between them. In nucleotides, the CDR3 is TGTGCCAGCAGCTTAGTGGTGGGACCCAATCAGCCCCAGCATTTT. This sequence encodes CASSLVVGPNQPQHF.

V usage is TRBV7-9 and J usage is TRBJ1-4; D is perhaps TRBD1 (6 bases). Germline V gene sequence: CDR1 SEHNR, CDR2 FQNEAQ (reference sequence). V was pared by 5 bases and J by 7 bases, with 14 bases between. CDR3 size: 14 residues. CDR3 nucleotides: TGTGCCAGCAGCGATCCGGGACATCCTGAAAAACTGTTTTTT. As protein: CASSDPGHPEKLFF.

The V gene is TRBV2, the J gene TRBJ2-1; 8 nucleotides match TRBD2. The germline gives CDR1 SNHLY, CDR2 FYNNEI. This CDR3 region has 12 residues. V lost 7 bases to trimming and J lost 14 bases; unmatched junction nucleotides: 10. This CDR3 is CASTPSGGPEFF. The CDR3 nucleotides are TGTGCCAGCACCCCTTCGGGGGGGCCCGAGTTCTTC.

The genes are TRBV2 and TRBJ1-1; the match to TRBD1 covers 7 bases. Germline values: CDR1 SNHLY, CDR2 FYNNEI. Unmatched junction bases numbered 9, after V lost 2 bases and J lost 9 bases. This CDR3 has 14 residues. In DNA form, the CDR3 reads TGTGCCAGCAGTGAACTAGGGGGCGGAGGTAAAGCTTTCTTT. This codes for CASSELGGGGKAFF.

The V call is TRBV27, the J call TRBJ2-1; D is possibly TRBD1 (5 bases). V gave up 0 bases and J gave up 5 bases, with 14 bases separating them. Germline V gene sequence: CDR1 MNHEY, CDR2 SMNVEV (reference sequence). This CDR3 comprises 16 residues. The CDR3 nucleotides read TGTGCCAGCAGTTTATCTAGGGGCTATGCCAACAATGAGCAGTTCTTC. As protein: CASSLSRGYANNEQFF.

The chain combines TRBV21-1 with TRBJ1-5. TRBV21-1 constitutes a pseudogene. This CDR3 region has 14 residues. Here the CDR3 reads CASSKEASNQPQHF. For the CDR3, the DNA is TGTGCCAGCAGCAAAGAAGCTAGCAATCAGCCCCAGCATTTT.

This clone was seen more than once but under ten times. This rearrangement joins TRBV7-9 to TRBJ2-3, with D possibly matching TRBD1 (5 bases). V lost 3 bases, J lost 2 bases, and 15 bases lay in between. CDR1 is SEHNR, CDR2 FQNEAQ, per germline (reference sequence). This CDR3 comprises 16 residues. CDR3 sequence: CASSLPVGAYTDTQYF. The DNA for the CDR3 is TGTGCCAGCAGCTTGCCGGTTGGGGCCTACACAGATACGCAGTATTTT. Filled out from reference TRBV7-9 and TRBJ2-3, the complete variable domain reads DTGVSQNPRHKITKRGQNVTFRCDPISEHNRLYWYRQTLGQGPEFLTYFQNEAQLEKSRLLSDRFSAERPKGSFSTLEIQRTEQGDSAMYLCASSLPVGAYTDTQYFGPGTRLTVL.

Here the CDR3 reads CASSVGGLVYEQYV. CDR3 nucleotides: TGTGCCAGCAGCGTGGGGGGACTGGTCTACGAGCAGTACGTC. This chain links TRBV7-8 with TRBJ2-7; tentative D call: TRBD2 (6 bases). Per germline, CDR1 SGHVS and CDR2 FQNEAQ. The CDR3 is made up of 14 amino acids. Trimming took 5 bases from V and 3 from J, leaving 14 bases between them.

The rearrangement joins TRBV25-1 to TRBJ2-1; 7 bases align to TRBD2. Germline-derived CDR1 and CDR2 are MGHDK and SYGVNS. This CDR3 has 12 residues. Unmatched junction bases numbered 1, after V lost 4 bases and J lost 7 bases. CDR3 in DNA: TGTGCCAGCAGTGGGGGGGGTAATGAGCAGTTCTTC. Translated, it gives CASSGGGNEQFF.

This clone was counted only a few times. The rearrangement joins TRBV5-4 to TRBJ2-5; unclear D gene. V was cut by 2 bases and J by 1 base, with 9 bases left in between. CDR1 and CDR2 from the germline V gene are SGHNT and YYREEE (reference sequence). CDR3 length: 14 residues. The DNA for the CDR3 is TGTGCCAGCAGCTTTTCGGGCTTCCAAGAGACCCAGTACTTC. Its protein product is CASSFSGFQETQYF.

The chain is built from TRBV5-4 and TRBJ1-6; D gene uncertain. V shed 4 bases and J shed 7 bases, with 12 bases lying between them. Germline assignment: CDR1 SGHNT and CDR2 YYREEE (reference sequence). This CDR3 is 14 amino acids long. The chain's CDR3 is CASSAGLGNSPLHF. For the CDR3, the DNA is TGTGCCAGCAGCGCAGGACTGGGGAATTCACCCCTCCACTTT.

The CDR3 DNA reads TGTGCCAGCAGACTAGCGGGAGCATGGGATACGCAGTATTTT. Translated: CASRLAGAWDTQYF. The chain carries TRBV27 and TRBJ2-3; 11 bases agree with TRBD2. Germline V gene data show CDR1 as MNHEY and CDR2 as SMNVEV (reference sequence). Trimming took 6 bases from V and 6 from J; bases not matched to a gene: 5. The CDR3 loop spans 14 amino acids.

The genes are TRBV28 and TRBJ2-5; a possible D gene is TRBD2 (6 bases). Trimming left V 5 bases short and J 2 bases short, with 12 bases between. The germline gives CDR1 MDHEN, CDR2 SYDVKM. The CDR3 loop spans 14 amino acids. As DNA, the CDR3 is TGTGCCAGCAGTACCCCGGGGGAACAAGAGACCCAGTACTTC. Translation gives CASSTPGEQETQYF.

The gene calls are TRBV2 and TRBJ2-7; D is ambiguous. The CDR3 sequence is 15 residues long. CDR1 SNHLY and CDR2 FYNNEI come from the germline V gene. Trimming cost V 6 bases and J 0 bases, with 15 bases left between them. This chain's CDR3 is CASRESAASSYEQYF. For the CDR3, the DNA is TGTGCCAGCAGGGAATCGGCCGCCAGCTCCTACGAGCAGTACTTC. Using reference TRBV2 and TRBJ2-7 for the parts outside the CDR3, the full variable domain is EPEVTQTPSHQVTQMGQEVILRCVPISNHLYFYWYRQILGQKVEFLVSFYNNEISEKSEIFDDQFSVERPDGSNFTLKIRSTKLEDSAMYFCASRESAASSYEQYFGPGTRLTVT.

The chain combines TRBV29-1 with TRBJ2-7; possibly TRBD1 or TRBD2 for D (5 bases each). V dropped 5 bases and J dropped 0 bases, with 11 bases sitting between them. Per the germline V gene, CDR1 is SQVTM and CDR2 is ANQGSEA. The CDR3 loop spans 13 amino acids. The CDR3 DNA reads as TGCAGCGTTATAGAGGGACCCTCCTACGAGCAGTACTTC. It encodes CSVIEGPSYEQYF.

The CDR3 region is CASSEPEEDEKLFF. The CDR3, as DNA: TGTGCCAGCAGTGAACCCGAGGAGGATGAAAAACTGTTTTTT. V usage is TRBV2 and J usage is TRBJ1-4, with D unresolved. The CDR3 sequence is 14 residues long. V lost 2 bases and J 6 bases, leaving 10 bases between the germline ends. Germline values: CDR1 SNHLY, CDR2 FYNNEI.

V usage is TRBV5-6 and J usage is TRBJ1-1; a weak D match, TRBD1 (5 bases). The V end lost 4 bases, the J end lost 0 bases, and 7 bases lay between the germline ends. Germline loops: CDR1 SGHDT, CDR2 YYEEEE. This CDR3 spans 13 amino acids. CDR3 loop: CASSDSLNTEAFF. The CDR3 bases are TGTGCCAGCAGCGACAGCCTGAACACTGAAGCTTTCTTT.

This chain joins TRBV28 and TRBJ1-2; D may be TRBD1 (6 bases). The germline V gene encodes CDR1 MDHEN and CDR2 SYDVKM. This CDR3 is built from 14 residues. V lost 3 bases, J lost 6 bases, and 14 bases lay in between. The CDR3 nucleotides read TGTGCCAGCAGTTTGACGGGGGGGGGCGATGGCTACACCTTC. Encoded protein: CASSLTGGGDGYTF.

The gene calls are TRBV28 and TRBJ2-7, with TRBD2 as a possible D gene (5 bases). V was pared by 2 bases and J by 6 bases, with 20 bases between. The CDR3 sequence is 16 residues long. Germline CDR1 and CDR2: MDHEN and SYDVKM. The CDR3 region is CASSLPSDSADSEQYF. CDR3 sequence (DNA): TGTGCCAGCAGTTTACCCTCGGACTCCGCGGACTCCGAGCAGTACTTC.

This chain connects TRBV18 to TRBJ2-3; TRBD2 matches at 8 bases. J was trimmed by 8 bases and V by 4 bases; bases with no gene match: 5. Germline-derived CDR1 and CDR2 are KGHSH and LQKENI. This CDR3 is 13 amino acids long. CDR3 sequence: CASSRGTSATQYF. The CDR3 coding sequence is TGTGCCAGCTCACGTGGGACTAGTGCTACGCAGTATTTT.

The chain combines TRBV5-5 with TRBJ2-7, with a possible D match to TRBD2 (6 bases). The ends were cut back, 4 bases at V and 6 bases at J, with 20 bases in the middle. Germline lookup yields CDR1 SGHKS and CDR2 YYEKEE (reference sequence). The CDR3 is made up of 15 amino acids. The chain's CDR3 is CASSHTGGGLTEQYF. CDR3 in DNA: TGTGCCAGCAGCCACACCGGCGGAGGGCTAACCGAGCAGTACTTC.

V usage is TRBV11-2 and J usage is TRBJ2-1; D may match TRBD1 or TRBD2 (5 bases each). The CDR3 consists of 12 residues. Trimming stripped 8 bases from V and 8 bases from J, with 13 bases between. Germline CDR1 SGHAT, CDR2 FQNNGV. The CDR3 reads CASRGGGDEQFF. In DNA, the CDR3 is TGTGCCAGCCGCGGTGGGGGTGATGAGCAGTTCTTC.

The rearrangement links TRBV28 to TRBJ2-7, with D unresolved. The CDR3 is 13 residues long. Per the germline V gene, CDR1 is MDHEN and CDR2 is SYDVKM. V gave up 1 base and J gave up 3 bases, with 7 bases separating them. The CDR3 DNA follows: TGTGCCAGCAGTTTATTTGCAGACTACGAGCAGTACTTC. Translation: CASSLFADYEQYF.

This chain links TRBV29-1 with TRBJ2-1, with 8 bases identical to TRBD2. The germline gives CDR1 SQVTM, CDR2 ANQGSEA. This CDR3 is built from 12 residues. V gave up 3 bases and J gave up 10 bases; unmatched junction bases: 5. This CDR3 reads CSVDLREAEQFF. The CDR3 nucleotides read TGCAGCGTTGATCTGCGGGAGGCCGAGCAGTTCTTC.